This entry lists 23 T cell receptor beta chains sequenced from one sample in a study of early T cells in non-severe SARS-CoV-2 infection. TCRdb itself ran the 5' RACE reads through MiXCR, one entry per CDR3 protein. In the table there are tens of thousands of distinct CDR3 sequences, more than 9% of which are singletons. The material sequenced was whole blood. These receptors were collected from an adult who was a healthcare worker with PCR-confirmed SARS-CoV-2 infection or an uninfected control (not recorded which).

This clonotype was seen ten or more times. This chain connects TRBV20-1 to TRBJ2-1; 10 bases agree with TRBD2. The trim removed 2 bases at V and 7 bases at J, leaving 8 bases unmatched. The germline V gene has CDR1 DFQATT and CDR2 SNEGSKA (reference sequence). This CDR3 spans 15 amino acids. For the CDR3, the DNA is TGCAGTGCTAGATCTCACGGGACTAGCGTTAATGAGCAGTTCTTC. It codes for CSARSHGTSVNEQFF.

This clonotype was counted many times. The chain joins TRBV20-1 to TRBJ2-1; D uncertain. CDR3 size: 16 residues. The V end lost 3 bases, the J end lost 0 bases, and 15 bases lay between the germline ends. CDR1 is DFQATT and CDR2 is SNEGSKA in the germline V gene (reference sequence). The DNA of the CDR3 is TGCAGTGCTAGTGCAGGCCAGTTTAGCTCCTACAATGAGCAGTTCTTC. This sequence encodes CSASAGQFSSYNEQFF.

This clonotype occurred many times. This chain uses TRBV24-1 with TRBJ1-2, with D hard to call. The germline V gene has CDR1 KGHDR and CDR2 SFDVKD. This CDR3 spans 12 amino acids. The ends were cut back, 3 bases at V and 5 bases at J, with 6 bases in the middle. The DNA for the CDR3 is TGTGCCACCAGTGATCCAGCATATGGCTACACCTTC. The encoded protein is CATSDPAYGYTF.

J is TRBJ2-1 and V is TRBV6-1; possibly TRBD2 for D (6 bases). Trimming left V 5 bases short and J 0 bases short, with 8 bases between. Germline CDR1 is MNHNS and CDR2 is SASEGT. This CDR3 is built from 14 residues. The CDR3 DNA reads as TGTGCCAGCAGTCAGGAGGGCTCCTACAATGAGCAGTTCTTC. This codes for CASSQEGSYNEQFF.

This clonotype was counted only a few times. This chain uses TRBV20-1 with TRBJ1-4, with D maybe TRBD1 (5 bases). The CDR3 length is 15 residues. Deletions cut 1 base from V and 7 bases from J, with 16 bases between. Germline V gene sequence: CDR1 DFQATT, CDR2 SNEGSKA (reference sequence). This CDR3 reads CSARAHWGRVEKLFF. For the CDR3, the DNA is TGCAGTGCTAGAGCCCATTGGGGCCGGGTTGAAAAACTGTTTTTT.

This clonotype was seen more than once but under ten times. The rearrangement uses TRBV20-1 and TRBJ2-1, with TRBD2 matching 9 bases. Germline V gene sequence: CDR1 DFQATT, CDR2 SNEGSKA (reference sequence). The length of the CDR3 is 16 residues. V shed 1 base, J shed 7 bases, and the junction held 11 bases outside the gene matches. The CDR3 reads CSARARRRGGRNEQFF. Here the CDR3 DNA reads TGCAGTGCTAGAGCCCGGAGGCGGGGGGGCAGGAATGAGCAGTTCTTC.

This clonotype was counted a few times. The chain combines TRBV20-1 with TRBJ1-2; possibly TRBD1 for D (5 bases). V lost 5 bases and J lost 3, with 19 bases in between. CDR3 length: 15 residues. Germline V lookup: CDR1 DFQATT, CDR2 SNEGSKA (reference sequence). CDR3 bases: TGCAGTGCTCAAAATTTACTGCAGGGTCACTATGGCTACACCTTC. The encoded protein is CSAQNLLQGHYGYTF.

This clonotype showed up many times. This chain joins TRBV19 and TRBJ2-7; 8 positions agree with TRBD1. The CDR3 totals 14 residues. Per germline, CDR1 LNHDA and CDR2 SQIVND (reference sequence). The junction had 4 bases not matched to a gene; V was cut back by 6 bases and J by 0 bases. The CDR3 here is CASSRTGSSYEQYF. CDR3 DNA: TGTGCCAGTAGCAGGACAGGGAGCTCCTACGAGCAGTACTTC.

The genes are TRBV11-2 and TRBJ2-1; D may correspond to TRBD1 or TRBD2 (6 bases each). This CDR3 comprises 16 residues. Germline loops: CDR1 SGHAT, CDR2 FQNNGV. Trimming shortened V by 6 bases and J by 3 bases, and 18 bases separated the two germline ends. The CDR3 loop reads CASRFVRGGIYNEQFF. The DNA for the CDR3 is TGTGCCAGCAGGTTTGTCCGAGGGGGGATCTACAATGAGCAGTTCTTC.

This clonotype has at least ten counts. The chain carries TRBV12-3 or TRBV12-4 and TRBJ2-7, with 9 bases identical to TRBD2. There are 13 residues in the CDR3. Losses at the gene ends were 5 bases for V and 9 bases for J; bases not matched to a gene: 8. The CDR3 spells CASSPSGTVGQYF. For the CDR3, the DNA is TGTGCCAGCAGTCCTAGCGGGACTGTGGGGCAGTACTTC.

This clonotype was picked up many times. The V gene is TRBV9, the J gene TRBJ2-3; 11 bases align to TRBD2. The CDR3 spans 16 residues. Germline V gene data show CDR1 as SGDLS and CDR2 as YYNGEE. The V segment lost 2 bases and the J segment 5 bases; nucleotides outside the gene matches: 7. This CDR3 is CASSVLAGGHGDTQYF. CDR3 in DNA: TGTGCCAGCAGCGTCTTAGCGGGGGGGCACGGAGATACGCAGTATTTT.

This clonotype was found many times. This chain connects TRBV19 to TRBJ2-1, with 7 bases identical to TRBD1. CDR3 length: 15 amino acids. The germline V gene encodes CDR1 LNHDA and CDR2 SQIVND (reference sequence). V shed 3 bases and J 0 bases; nucleotides not matched to a gene: 2. The DNA for the CDR3 is TGTGCCAGTAGTATGGACAGGAGCTCCTACAATGAGCAGTTCTTC. This translates into CASSMDRSSYNEQFF. Full variable domain (remainder filled in from reference TRBV19 and TRBJ2-1): DGGITQSPKYLFRKEGQNVTLSCEQNLNHDAMYWYRQDPGQGLRLIYYSQIVNDFQKGDIAEGYSVSREKKESFPLTVTSAQKNPTAFYLCASSMDRSSYNEQFFGPGTRLTVL.

This clonotype was seen at least ten times. V usage is TRBV7-9 and J usage is TRBJ1-1; tentatively, D is TRBD1 (5 bases). Germline V lookup: CDR1 SEHNR, CDR2 FQNEAQ (reference sequence). The CDR3 has 14 residues. V was shortened by 2 bases and J by 5 bases, with 12 bases between the two germline ends. The CDR3 DNA is TGTGCCAGCAGCTTATCAGGGTCGGGAACTGAAGCTTTCTTT. Its translation is CASSLSGSGTEAFF.

The V gene is TRBV29-1, the J gene TRBJ2-7; possible D gene TRBD1, 5 bases. CDR1 is SQVTM, CDR2 ANQGSEA, per germline. CDR3 length equals 13 residues. Trimming took 5 bases from V and 0 from J, leaving 11 bases between them. CDR3 region: CSVRGRASYEQYF. In nucleotides, the CDR3 is TGCAGCGTTAGAGGCAGGGCCTCCTACGAGCAGTACTTC.

Many counts were recorded for this clonotype. The V call is TRBV20-1, the J call TRBJ1-1, with 7 nucleotides matching TRBD1. The CDR3 sequence is 12 residues long. CDR1 is DFQATT, CDR2 SNEGSKA, per germline (reference sequence). J lost 9 bases, V lost 2 bases, and 6 bases had no gene match. The CDR3 is CSARKGQDKAFF. The CDR3 region has the DNA TGCAGTGCTAGAAAAGGACAGGATAAAGCTTTCTTT.

This clonotype showed up many times. The gene calls are TRBV19 and TRBJ2-2; TRBD1 matches at 9 bases. J gave up 5 bases and V 3 bases, and 7 bases lay outside the gene matches. The CDR3 runs to 16 residues. Germline CDR1 reads LNHDA; CDR2 reads SQIVND (reference sequence). In nucleotides, the CDR3 is TGTGCCAGTAGTATGGGGGACAGGGCATGGACCGGGGAGCTGTTTTTT. It codes for CASSMGDRAWTGELFF.

The table lists this clonotype with many counts. The DNA of the CDR3 is TGTGCCAGCAGCTTGGGAAGCGCCACTGAAGCTTTCTTT. Translating gives CASSLGSATEAFF. V usage is TRBV7-6 and J usage is TRBJ1-1; D is ambiguous. Per germline, CDR1 SGHVS and CDR2 FNYEAQ. The V end was cut by 3 bases, the J end by 4 bases, with 9 bases between. The CDR3 contains 13 residues. The whole variable domain, remainder taken from reference TRBV7-6 and TRBJ1-1, is GAGVSQSPRYKVTKRGQDVALRCDPISGHVSLYWYRQALGQGPEFLTYFNYEAQQDKSGLPNDRFSAERPEGSISTLTIQRTEQRDSAMYRCASSLGSATEAFFGQGTRLTVV.

This clonotype was seen ten or more times. The V and J genes are TRBV7-2 and TRBJ2-5; 14 bases agree with TRBD2. CDR1 and CDR2 from the germline V gene are SGHTA and FQGNSA. J gave up 5 bases and V 2 bases, and 4 bases lay outside the gene matches. The CDR3 has 16 residues. CDR3 sequence: CASSLSGTSGSETQYF. Written as DNA, the CDR3 is TGTGCCAGCAGCTTATCCGGGACTAGCGGGAGTGAGACCCAGTACTTC.

This clonotype was observed a few times. The chain recombines TRBV3-1 with TRBJ2-1, with D perhaps matching TRBD1 or TRBD2 (5 bases each). Trimming shortened V by 1 base and J by 7 bases, and 11 bases separated the two germline ends. CDR1 and CDR2 (germline): LGHDT, YNNKEL (reference sequence). The CDR3 has 14 amino acids. In nucleotides, the CDR3 is TGTGCCAGCAGCCAAGGGTGGGGGAAGAATGAGCAGTTCTTC. As protein: CASSQGWGKNEQFF.

This clonotype was seen ten or more times. The chain recombines TRBV5-1 with TRBJ2-3, with 7 positions matching TRBD2. J lost 4 bases, V lost 4 bases, and 6 bases had no gene match. Looked up from germline, CDR1 is SGHRS and CDR2 is YFSETQ. The CDR3 consists of 14 residues. CDR3 loop: CASSLGLVPDTQYF. The CDR3 coding sequence is TGCGCCAGCAGCCTAGGACTAGTACCAGATACGCAGTATTTT.

This sequence joins TRBV24-1 and TRBJ1-2; D remains ambiguous. Germline V gene sequence: CDR1 KGHDR, CDR2 SFDVKD. CDR3 length: 14 residues. The V end was cut by 4 bases, the J end by 4 bases, with 12 bases between. The CDR3 is CATSDPTSGYGYTF. In DNA form, the CDR3 reads TGTGCCACCAGTGACCCCACCTCTGGCTATGGCTACACCTTC.

This clonotype was found a few times. The chain recombines TRBV7-9 with TRBJ1-2; D is possibly TRBD1 (5 bases). The V gene's germline CDR1 is SEHNR and CDR2 FQNEAQ (reference sequence). V dropped 5 bases and J dropped 8 bases, with 12 bases sitting between them. CDR3 length: 12 residues. CDR3 residues: CASSQAEGGYTF. CDR3 DNA: TGTGCCAGCAGCCAGGCGGAGGGGGGCTACACCTTC.

This clonotype was observed at least ten times. The V call is TRBV6-2 or TRBV6-3, the J call TRBJ1-3, with D maybe TRBD1 (5 bases). V was cut by 8 bases and J by 0 bases, with 8 bases left in between. Germline V gene sequence: CDR1 MNHEY, CDR2 SVGEGT. This CDR3 has 13 residues. The CDR3 nucleotides read TGTGCCAGCTCCGACAGCTCTGGAAACACCATATATTTT. The encoded protein is CASSDSSGNTIYF.